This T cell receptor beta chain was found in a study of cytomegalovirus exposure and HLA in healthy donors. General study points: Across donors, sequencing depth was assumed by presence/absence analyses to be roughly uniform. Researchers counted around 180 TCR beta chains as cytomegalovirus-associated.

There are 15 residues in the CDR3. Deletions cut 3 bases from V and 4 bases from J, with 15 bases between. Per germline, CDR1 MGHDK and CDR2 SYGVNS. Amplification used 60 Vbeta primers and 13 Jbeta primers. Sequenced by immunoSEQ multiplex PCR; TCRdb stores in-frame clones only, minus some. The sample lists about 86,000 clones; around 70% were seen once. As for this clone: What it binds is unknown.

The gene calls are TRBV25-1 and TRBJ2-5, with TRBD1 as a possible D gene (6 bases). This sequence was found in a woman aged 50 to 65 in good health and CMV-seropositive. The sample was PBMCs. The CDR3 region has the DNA TGTGCCAGCAGTGATACCAGGGACATCAGAGAGACCCAGTACTTC. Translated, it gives CASSDTRDIRETQYF. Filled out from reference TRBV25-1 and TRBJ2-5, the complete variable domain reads EADIYQTPRYLVIGTGKKITLECSQTMGHDKMYWYQQDPGMELHLIHYSYGVNSTEKGDLSSESTVSRIRTEHFPLTLESARPSHTSQYLCASSDTRDIRETQYFGPGTRLLVL.